The 2 T cell receptor beta chains below all came from one sample that was sequenced in a study of OX40 agonist ivuxolimab in advanced cancers. The method was immunoSEQ multiplex PCR; TCRdb's version includes in-frame clones alone and lacks a portion of them. Among about 100,000 clones listed, roughly nine tenths were seen once. The material sequenced was CD4+ or CD8+ T cells sorted from blood, taken in a trial of the OX40 agonist ivuxolimab. Receptors originate from an adult with an advanced solid tumor such as melanoma, head and neck, liver or kidney cancer.

This rearrangement joins TRBV10-3 to TRBJ2-6; weak D call: TRBD2 (6 bases). Germline loops: CDR1 ENHRY, CDR2 SYGVKD. Trimming left V 5 bases short and J 0 bases short, with 14 bases between. The CDR3 extends over 17 amino acids. CDR3 amino acids: CAISSGLKSSGANVLTF. CDR3 DNA: TGTGCCATCAGTTCGGGACTCAAGAGCTCTGGGGCCAACGTCCTGACTTTC.

The rearrangement uses TRBV6-1 and TRBJ2-2, with D possibly being TRBD1 (6 bases). Germline V gene sequence: CDR1 MNHNS, CDR2 SASEGT. This CDR3 comprises 15 residues. Trimming shortened V by 9 bases and J by 3 bases, and 17 bases separated the two germline ends. Here the CDR3 DNA reads TGTGCCAGTTACAGGGCGGGCGGACACACCGGGGAGCTGTTTTTT. Encoded protein: CASYRAGGHTGELFF.